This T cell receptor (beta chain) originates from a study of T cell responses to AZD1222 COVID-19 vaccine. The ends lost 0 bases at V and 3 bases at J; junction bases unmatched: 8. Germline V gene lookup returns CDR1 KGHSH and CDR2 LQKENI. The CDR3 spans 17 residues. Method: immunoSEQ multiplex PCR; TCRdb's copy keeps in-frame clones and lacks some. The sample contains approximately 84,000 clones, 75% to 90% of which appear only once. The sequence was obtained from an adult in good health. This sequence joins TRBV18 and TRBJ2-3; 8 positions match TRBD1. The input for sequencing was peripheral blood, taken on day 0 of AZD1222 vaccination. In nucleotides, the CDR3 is TGTGCCAGCTCACCACCGAACCAGGGGGCGTTGACAGATACGCAGTATTTT. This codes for CASSPPNQGALTDTQYF. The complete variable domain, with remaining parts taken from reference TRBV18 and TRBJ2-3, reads NAGVMQNPRHLVRRRGQEARLRCSPMKGHSHVYWYRQLPEEGLKFMVYLQKENIIDESGMPKERFSAEFPKEGPSILRIQQVVRGDSAAYFCASSPPNQGALTDTQYFGPGTRLTVL.